Described below is a single TCR beta chain sequence and its context. What it recognizes is unknown. This entry is derived from a study of cytomegalovirus exposure and HLA in healthy donors. General study findings and limits: Generally TCR sequences proved uncommon, though certain public TCRs appeared in numerous donors. CMV serostatus was the only immune exposure information that was available.

The germline V gene encodes CDR1 SGDLS and CDR2 YYNGEE. V was pared by 4 bases and J by 5 bases, with 5 bases of the junction left unmatched. The CDR3 totals 15 residues. The PCR had 60 Vbeta and 13 Jbeta primers. TCRdb's table, derived via immunoSEQ multiplex PCR, lists solely in-frame clones and lacks some. The sample has 85,000 to 90,000 clones; 90% are singletons. The chain employs TRBV9 and TRBJ2-3; TRBD2 matches at 12 bases. The sample comprised PBMCs. The source of this sequence is a man aged 18 to 30 in good health and CMV-seronegative. This CDR3 reads CASSLAGGLVDTQYF. CDR3 DNA sequence: TGTGCCAGCAGCCTAGCGGGAGGGCTGGTAGATACGCAGTATTTT.